Shown below are 32 T cell receptor beta chains from a single sample sequenced in a study of CD8 T cells in Susac syndrome. cDNA came from 0.5 to 1 ug RNA primed by random hexamers. TCRdb re-analysed the immunoSEQ multiplex PCR reads in MiXCR, keeping a single row per CDR3 protein. The profile covers over 150,000 distinct CDR3 sequences, with just under 95% appearing a single time and 0.099% taken by the ten largest. The specimen was CD4+ T cells from PBMCs. These receptors were collected from a human donor with Susac syndrome.

J is TRBJ2-5 and V is TRBV3-1; 8 positions agree with TRBD2. This CDR3 is built from 15 residues. V shed 4 bases and J 5 bases; nucleotides not matched to a gene: 9. Germline values: CDR1 LGHDT, CDR2 YNNKEL (reference sequence). Here the CDR3 reads CASSPTGGTGETQYF. The DNA of the CDR3 is TGTGCCAGCAGCCCGACGGGGGGGACGGGGGAGACCCAGTACTTC.

This chain connects TRBV6-6 to TRBJ2-5, with 10 bases lining up with TRBD2. CDR1 MNHNY and CDR2 SVGAGI come from the germline V gene (reference sequence). The CDR3 spans 14 residues. V lost 4 bases, J lost 5 bases, and 4 bases stayed unmatched. The DNA of the CDR3 is TGTGCCAGCAGTTTAACTAGCGGGGTTGAGACCCAGTACTTC. It yields the protein CASSLTSGVETQYF.

The chain joins TRBV10-3 to TRBJ1-2, with 7 bases aligning to TRBD1. CDR1 ENHRY and CDR2 SYGVKD come from the germline V gene. Trimming at V came to 2 bases and at J to 6 bases, leaving 12 bases not matched to a gene. The CDR3 covers 16 residues. The CDR3 nucleotides read TGTGCCATCAGTGAGGCGGGGTGGGGACAGTCGGATGGCTACACCTTC. Residues: CAISEAGWGQSDGYTF.

V gene TRBV6-5 combines with J gene TRBJ1-1, with D hard to call. This CDR3 is built from 12 residues. Germline V lookup: CDR1 MNHEY, CDR2 SVGAGI. The V end lost 6 bases, the J end lost 1 base, and 6 bases lay between the germline ends. This CDR3 reads CASSTANTEAFF. The DNA of the CDR3 is TGTGCCAGCAGCACAGCGAACACTGAAGCTTTCTTT.

The rearrangement uses TRBV30 and TRBJ1-5; no clear D. CDR1 is GTSNPN and CDR2 is SVGIG in the germline V gene (reference sequence). The CDR3 contains 14 residues. The V end lost 0 bases, the J end lost 3 bases, and 9 bases lay between the germline ends. The CDR3 protein is CAWSVKGANQPQHF. Here the CDR3 DNA reads TGTGCCTGGAGTGTCAAGGGCGCCAATCAGCCCCAGCATTTT.

The V call is TRBV5-1, the J call TRBJ1-2, with D uncertain. The CDR3 length is 13 residues. V was clipped by 3 bases and J by 3 bases, with 9 bases between them. Germline V lookup: CDR1 SGHRS, CDR2 YFSETQ. The CDR3 sequence: CASSWGSDYGYTF. CDR3 bases: TGCGCCAGCAGCTGGGGATCGGACTATGGCTACACCTTC.

The genes are TRBV15 and TRBJ2-5; D may match TRBD1 or TRBD2 (5 bases each). The germline CDR1 and CDR2 sequences are LNHNV and YYDKDF (reference sequence). This CDR3 spans 16 amino acids. V was shortened by 2 bases and J by 2 bases, with 15 bases between the two germline ends. The CDR3 region is CATSRNPGRRQETQYF. As DNA, the CDR3 is TGTGCCACCAGCAGAAACCCGGGACGGAGACAAGAGACCCAGTACTTC.

This clonotype has only one observation. The CDR3 loop is CASSQENNMVYNEQFF. As DNA, the CDR3 is TGTGCCAGCAGCCAAGAAAACAATATGGTGTACAATGAGCAGTTCTTC. The rearrangement links TRBV4-2 to TRBJ2-1, with D uncertain. This CDR3 is built from 16 residues. Per germline, CDR1 LGHNA and CDR2 YNFKEQ. The V end was cut by 0 bases, the J end by 4 bases, with 13 bases between.

This clonotype was seen more than once but under ten times. V is TRBV19 and J is TRBJ1-1, with unresolved D. This CDR3 region has 11 residues. The V gene's germline CDR1 is LNHDA and CDR2 SQIVND (reference sequence). Deletions cut 5 bases from V and 2 bases from J, with 3 bases between. The CDR3, as DNA: TGTGCCAGTAGTTCCAACACTGAAGCTTTCTTT. It yields the protein CASSSNTEAFF.

The rearrangement joins TRBV6-2 or TRBV6-3 to TRBJ1-1; D gene ambiguous. Trimming cost V 7 bases and J 4 bases, with 16 bases left between them. CDR3 length equals 14 residues. Germline V gene sequence: CDR1 MNHEY, CDR2 SVGEGT. The chain's CDR3 is CASNWALYGTEAFF. The CDR3 coding sequence is TGTGCCAGCAACTGGGCCCTGTACGGCACTGAAGCTTTCTTT.

The V call is TRBV4-2, the J call TRBJ2-7; no clear D. The CDR3 extends over 14 amino acids. Germline lookup yields CDR1 LGHNA and CDR2 YNFKEQ. Trimming shortened V by 1 base and J by 4 bases, and 11 bases separated the two germline ends. In DNA form, the CDR3 reads TGTGCCAGCAGCCAAGTAGGAGACCTTTACGAGCAGTACTTC. It encodes CASSQVGDLYEQYF.

This chain connects TRBV7-2 to TRBJ2-2; 12 bases line up with TRBD2. This CDR3 region has 16 residues. V gave up 4 bases and J gave up 4 bases; unmatched junction bases: 4. Germline values: CDR1 SGHTA, CDR2 FQGNSA. The CDR3 spells CASSYSSGRATGELFF. The CDR3 DNA follows: TGTGCCAGCAGCTACTCTAGCGGGAGGGCCACCGGGGAGCTGTTTTTT.

The chain carries TRBV7-6 and TRBJ1-2, with D perhaps matching TRBD1 (5 bases). The CDR3 runs to 15 residues. The germline gives CDR1 SGHVS, CDR2 FNYEAQ. The V end lost 10 bases, the J end lost 0 bases, and 18 bases lay between the germline ends. The CDR3 spells CATPENRTTNYGYTF. The CDR3 DNA sequence: TGTGCCACACCCGAAAACAGGACAACTAACTATGGCTACACCTTC. Supplemented by reference TRBV7-6 and TRBJ1-2, the full variable domain reads GAGVSQSPRYKVTKRGQDVALRCDPISGHVSLYWYRQALGQGPEFLTYFNYEAQQDKSGLPNDRFSAERPEGSISTLTIQRTEQRDSAMYRCATPENRTTNYGYTFGSGTRLTVV.

The rearrangement links TRBV7-6 to TRBJ2-3; TRBD2 matches at 7 bases. Germline-derived CDR1 and CDR2 are SGHVS and FNYEAQ. The CDR3 runs to 18 residues. The trim removed 5 bases at V and 5 bases at J, leaving 19 bases unmatched. The DNA for the CDR3 is TGTGCCAGCAGCAGATACATATCTAGCGGAGAGAGGGAAGATACGCAGTATTTT. Its protein product is CASSRYISSGEREDTQYF.

This clonotype showed up just a few times. V usage is TRBV5-1 and J usage is TRBJ1-6, with 9 positions matching TRBD1. The CDR3 consists of 15 residues. Trimming cost V 2 bases and J 5 bases; bases outside gene matches: 2. The germline CDR1 and CDR2 sequences are SGHRS and YFSETQ. The DNA of the CDR3 is TGCGCCAGCAGCTTTCGGGACAGGGATAATTCACCCCTCCACTTT. Protein product: CASSFRDRDNSPLHF.

This clonotype has only one observation. The chain employs TRBV11-2 and TRBJ2-7; D remains unclear. CDR3 length: 13 residues. Germline CDR1 and CDR2: SGHAT and FQNNGV. The V end was cut by 5 bases, the J end by 0 bases, with 8 bases between. The DNA for the CDR3 is TGTGCCAGCAGCCCAGCGTACTCCTACGAGCAGTACTTC. It encodes CASSPAYSYEQYF.

The genes are TRBV2 and TRBJ1-2; D not resolved. Trimming shortened V by 2 bases and J by 6 bases, and 7 bases separated the two germline ends. Germline lookup yields CDR1 SNHLY and CDR2 FYNNEI. The CDR3 contains 12 residues. The CDR3 DNA follows: TGTGCCAGCAGTGAATACGGGAATGGCTACACCTTC. As protein: CASSEYGNGYTF. The variable domain in full, completed from reference TRBV2 and TRBJ1-2, reads EPEVTQTPSHQVTQMGQEVILRCVPISNHLYFYWYRQILGQKVEFLVSFYNNEISEKSEIFDDQFSVERPDGSNFTLKIRSTKLEDSAMYFCASSEYGNGYTFGSGTRLTVV.

V is TRBV18 and J is TRBJ2-1; no clear D gene. Trimming left V 3 bases short and J 10 bases short, with 13 bases between. The CDR3 contains 13 residues. In germline, CDR1 is KGHSH, CDR2 LQKENI. CDR3 protein: CASSPEFTGEQFF. In nucleotides, the CDR3 is TGTGCCAGCTCACCGGAATTCACCGGGGAGCAGTTCTTC.

This chain joins TRBV30 and TRBJ2-3; 9 nucleotides agree with TRBD2. Germline CDR1 and CDR2: GTSNPN and SVGIG (reference sequence). Losses at the gene ends were 1 base for V and 2 bases for J; bases not matched to a gene: 7. The CDR3 totals 16 residues. In DNA form, the CDR3 reads TGTGCCTGGAGTGGCCTAGCGGGACTTTTCACAGATACGCAGTATTTT. This gives the protein CAWSGLAGLFTDTQYF.

The chain uses TRBV30 and TRBJ2-5; 9 nucleotides agree with TRBD1. CDR1 and CDR2 from the germline V gene are GTSNPN and SVGIG (reference sequence). Germline trimming cut 3 bases from V and 4 bases from J; bases unmatched to any gene: 0. The length of the CDR3 is 12 residues. CDR3: CAWRTGGETQYF. The CDR3, as DNA: TGTGCCTGGAGGACAGGGGGAGAGACCCAGTACTTC.

The CDR3 loop reads CASSSTAVSEQYF. The CDR3 DNA follows: TGTGCCAGCTCCTCGACGGCTGTATCCGAGCAGTACTTC. This chain connects TRBV18 to TRBJ2-7, with D unclear. Germline CDR1 and CDR2: KGHSH and LQKENI. Trimming cost V 6 bases and J 6 bases, with 15 bases left between them. This CDR3 is built from 13 residues.

The V and J genes are TRBV19 and TRBJ1-5; no reliable D call. Trimming shortened V by 2 bases and J by 4 bases, and 6 bases separated the two germline ends. Germline V gene lookup returns CDR1 LNHDA and CDR2 SQIVND (reference sequence). CDR3 size: 13 residues. The CDR3 sequence: CASSISMNQPQHF. The CDR3, as DNA: TGTGCCAGTAGTATATCCATGAATCAGCCCCAGCATTTT.

The chain has TRBV7-2 and TRBJ2-3; D tentatively reads TRBD1 or TRBD2 (5 bases each). The CDR3 has 14 amino acids. Germline CDR1 reads SGHTA; CDR2 reads FQGNSA. With 2 bases removed from V and 4 bases from J, the gap between germline ends came to 10 bases. CDR3 loop: CASSLHSGPDTQYF. In DNA form, the CDR3 reads TGTGCCAGCAGCTTACATTCGGGGCCAGATACGCAGTATTTT.

The genes are TRBV3-1 and TRBJ1-1, with TRBD1 matching over 8 bases. The J segment lost 7 bases and the V segment lost 4 bases, leaving 5 bases of the junction unmatched. CDR1 is LGHDT, CDR2 YNNKEL, per germline (reference sequence). The CDR3 sequence is 13 residues long. The CDR3 sequence is CASSPGTGLEAFF. The CDR3 DNA is TGTGCCAGCAGCCCTGGGACAGGCCTTGAAGCTTTCTTT.

For the CDR3, the DNA is TGTGCCACCAGCAGAGTAGTCGGACTAGCGGGATCGGGAGAGCAGTTCTTC. It yields the protein CATSRVVGLAGSGEQFF. This chain links TRBV15 with TRBJ2-1, with 12 nucleotides matching TRBD2. J gave up 10 bases and V 1 base, and 11 bases lay outside the gene matches. Germline V gene sequence: CDR1 LNHNV, CDR2 YYDKDF (reference sequence). The CDR3 has 17 amino acids.

The chain has TRBV18 and TRBJ2-7; 7 positions match TRBD2. There are 14 residues in the CDR3. Per the germline V gene, CDR1 is KGHSH and CDR2 is LQKENI. V shed 2 bases and J 2 bases; nucleotides not matched to a gene: 3. In DNA form, the CDR3 reads TGTGCCAGCTCACCAAGTGGGAGGGCCTACGAGCAGTACTTC. As protein: CASSPSGRAYEQYF.

This clonotype was counted once. J is TRBJ1-1 and V is TRBV21-1; the table assigns TRBD1, which was not confirmed against the DNA. TRBV21-1 represents a pseudogene. The CDR3 has 13 residues. The CDR3 region has the DNA TGTGCCAGCAGCAAAGCTACAGCCTCCGGGGCTTTCTTT. It encodes CASSKATASGAFF.

The CDR3 nucleotides are TGTGCCAGCAGCCAAGCTTCCTTATCCGGGACAGCAAGAAATCAGCCCCAGCATTTT. It specifies CASSQASLSGTARNQPQHF. The V call is TRBV3-1, the J call TRBJ1-5; 7 positions match TRBD1. Unmatched junction bases numbered 16, after V lost 1 base and J lost 4 bases. Germline V CDR1 and CDR2: LGHDT, YNNKEL (reference sequence). CDR3 length: 19 residues.

The rearrangement joins TRBV6-6 to TRBJ2-7, with 7 positions matching TRBD2. Germline trimming cut 6 bases from V and 11 bases from J; bases unmatched to any gene: 16. The CDR3 spans 14 residues. Per germline, CDR1 MNHNY and CDR2 SVGAGI (reference sequence). The CDR3: CASSPLGEGRPEYF. The CDR3, as DNA: TGTGCCAGCAGCCCTTTGGGGGAGGGCCGGCCAGAGTACTTC.

The chain uses TRBV30 and TRBJ1-2, with 10 bases fitting TRBD1. Per the germline V gene, CDR1 is GTSNPN and CDR2 is SVGIG (reference sequence). The CDR3 runs to 14 residues. The junction had 9 bases not matched to a gene; V was cut back by 2 bases and J by 9 bases. Here the CDR3 DNA reads TGTGCCTGGAGTCGGGACAGGGGCATGCCTCGCTACACCTTC. Encoded protein: CAWSRDRGMPRYTF.

The chain joins TRBV30 to TRBJ1-5; 9 positions match TRBD1. This CDR3 contains 19 residues. CDR1 and CDR2 from the germline V gene are GTSNPN and SVGIG (reference sequence). Losses at the gene ends were 0 bases for V and 0 bases for J; bases not matched to a gene: 12. CDR3 sequence reads: CAWSVMTGGATYSNQPQHF. The CDR3 nucleotides read TGTGCCTGGAGTGTAATGACAGGGGGGGCGACTTATAGCAATCAGCCCCAGCATTTT.

This clonotype occurred once. This chain links TRBV12-3 or TRBV12-4 with TRBJ2-7; 7 bases are a match to TRBD2. Trimming cost V 1 base and J 0 bases; bases outside gene matches: 9. This CDR3 is 17 amino acids long. The CDR3 is CASSLGGGGAISYEQYF. CDR3 in DNA: TGTGCCAGCAGTTTAGGTGGCGGGGGTGCGATCTCCTACGAGCAGTACTTC.